These 21 T cell receptor beta chains came from one sample sequenced in a study of T cell clonality in common variable immunodeficiency. Some clones are missing from TCRdb's copy, which holds only in-frame ones; the method was immunoSEQ multiplex PCR. This sample comprises 25,000 to 40,000 clones, none seen once only. Sequenced material: peripheral blood mononuclear cells. These TCRs come from a person aged 18-70 years in good health.

At least ten counts were recorded for this clone. Incomplete CDR3 DNA: TGCAGTGCTCAGGGACAGTTGGGGACAGATACG. Residues: CSAQGQLGTDT. The whole CDR3 is CSAQGQLGTDTQYF. The genes are TRBV20-1 and TRBJ2-3; 7 bases agree with TRBD1. Read sequence stops 3 residues before the CDR3 end, and the germline J gene provides the missing end. The CDR3 extends over 14 amino acids. CDR1 is DFQATT and CDR2 is SNEGSKA in the germline V gene (reference sequence). Unmatched junction bases numbered 8, after V lost 5 bases and J lost 3 bases.

Many counts were recorded for this clone. The sequence runs out 3 residues before the end of the CDR3; the remainder is reconstructed from the germline J gene. This chain connects TRBV15 to TRBJ1-2, with D possibly being TRBD1 (6 bases). V was trimmed by 1 base and J by 7 bases, leaving 19 bases between them. The CDR3 contains 16 residues. The germline gives CDR1 LNHNV, CDR2 YYDKDF (reference sequence). The CDR3 bases that were read are TGTGCCACCAGCAGAGGCGCGGGAAATAGAGGGGGTGGC. It codes for CATSRGAGNRGGG. The full CDR3 reads CATSRGAGNRGGGYTF. The variable domain in full, with the rest retrieved from reference TRBV15 and TRBJ1-2, is DAMVIQNPRYQVTQFGKPVTLSCSQTLNHNVMYWYQQKSSQAPKLLFHYYDKDFNNEADTPDNFQSRRPNTSFCFLDIRSPGLGDTAMYLCATSRGAGNRGGGYTFGSGTRLTVV.

This clone has at least ten counts. The read terminates 3 residues ahead of where the CDR3 ends, so the germline J gene completes it. The chain joins TRBV4-1 to TRBJ2-3; D unclear. Germline CDR1 reads MGHRA; CDR2 reads YSYEKL. Trimming took 1 base from V and 1 from J, leaving 6 bases between them. This CDR3 is built from 14 residues. The sequenced CDR3 bases are TGCGCCAGCAGCCAAGCGTCCGGCACAGATACG. Its protein is CASSQASGTDT. The entire CDR3 sequence reads CASSQASGTDTQYF.

This clone was observed at least ten times. The read halts 3 residues ahead of the CDR3 end, with the missing end drawn from the germline J gene. This chain joins TRBV5-1 and TRBJ2-5; 9 nucleotides match TRBD1. This CDR3 is 14 amino acids long. The V segment lost 4 bases and the J segment 3 bases; nucleotides outside the gene matches: 4. Looked up from germline, CDR1 is SGHRS and CDR2 is YFSETQ. The CDR3 region is CASSPTGGEETQYF. Incomplete CDR3 DNA: TGCGCCAGCAGCCCTACAGGGGGCGAAGAGACC.

This clone was seen many times. The missing CDR3 end, 3 residues past where the read stops, is filled in from the germline J gene. The chain is built from TRBV20-1 and TRBJ2-5; TRBD2 matches 12 bases. The germline CDR1 and CDR2 sequences are DFQATT and SNEGSKA (reference sequence). The CDR3 has 17 amino acids. J gave up 5 bases and V 4 bases, and 14 bases lay outside the gene matches. Incomplete CDR3 DNA: TGCAGTGCTACTCTAGCGGGAGGGCCCTCTCTTTCGGAGACC. This gives the protein CSATLAGGPSLSET. The CDR3 as a whole reads CSATLAGGPSLSETQYF.

This clone appeared many times. CDR3 region: CASSVGAGEQYF. Partial CDR3 DNA: TGTGCCAGCAGTGTCGGCGCGGGCGAG. The chain joins TRBV2 to TRBJ2-7; TRBD2 is a possible D gene (5 bases). Coverage ceases 3 residues before the CDR3 finishes, and the germline J gene fills in the end. V was cut by 4 bases and J by 6 bases, with 10 bases left in between. From germline, CDR1 is SNHLY and CDR2 FYNNEI. The length of the CDR3 is 12 residues.

This clone was detected many times. The read ends 3 residues before the CDR3 terminus; that terminus is restored from the germline J gene. V is TRBV18 and J is TRBJ2-1; 10 bases agree with TRBD2. With 6 bases clipped from V and 4 bases from J, the junction kept 9 bases outside the gene matches. The CDR3 sequence is 16 residues long. Germline values: CDR1 KGHSH, CDR2 LQKENI. The sequenced CDR3 bases are TGTGCCAGCTCCCTGACCGGGACTAGCGCGTACAATGAG. It is translated as CASSLTGTSAYNE. The CDR3 as a whole reads CASSLTGTSAYNEQFF.

This clone was seen many times. The read gets to within 3 residues of the CDR3 end, and the germline J gene fills in the rest. This chain joins TRBV13 and TRBJ1-4; 11 nucleotides match TRBD1. The V and J ends lost 4 bases and 7 bases, in that order; junction bases with no gene match: 5. Per the germline V gene, CDR1 is PRHDT and CDR2 is FYEKMQ (reference sequence). The CDR3 totals 15 residues. The CDR3 sequence: CASSSAGTGGEKLFF. Partial CDR3 DNA: TGTGCCAGCAGCTCTGCCGGGACAGGGGGTGAAAAA. Supplemented by reference TRBV13 and TRBJ1-4, the full variable domain reads AAGVIQSPRHLIKEKRETATLKCYPIPRHDTVYWYQQGPGQDPQFLISFYEKMQSDKGSIPDRFSAQQFSDYHSELNMSSLELGDSALYFCASSSAGTGGEKLFFGSGTQLSVL.

This clone was seen ten or more times. The CDR3 is cut off 3 residues early in the read; its end comes from the germline J gene. This chain links TRBV19 with TRBJ1-1, with no clear D. This CDR3 comprises 13 residues. Trimming stripped 4 bases from V and 7 bases from J, with 13 bases between. Germline V gene data show CDR1 as LNHDA and CDR2 as SQIVND (reference sequence). The sequenced part of the CDR3 DNA is TGTGCCAGTAGTAGAGCAGACATCGGTGAA. This encodes CASSRADIGE. The whole CDR3 is CASSRADIGEAFF.

This clone was recorded many times. Coverage ceases 3 residues before the CDR3 finishes, and the germline J gene fills in the end. This rearrangement joins TRBV20-1 to TRBJ1-1; TRBD1 matches at 8 bases. The CDR3 loop spans 15 amino acids. With V trimmed by 4 bases and J by 5 bases, 12 bases remained unmatched. Germline V gives CDR1 DFQATT, CDR2 SNEGSKA (reference sequence). Partial CDR3 DNA: TGCAGTGCTACCTCTCTCCAGGGGGCCTGGACTGAA. Its translation: CSATSLQGAWTE. The whole CDR3 sequence reads CSATSLQGAWTEAFF.

This clone was recorded many times. The CDR3 is cut off 3 residues early in the read; its end comes from the germline J gene. The chain is built from TRBV20-1 and TRBJ2-3; D perhaps matches TRBD2 (5 bases). The CDR3 is 14 amino acids. V dropped 6 bases and J dropped 1 base, with 14 bases sitting between them. CDR1 and CDR2 (germline): DFQATT, SNEGSKA (reference sequence). The CDR3: CSAALVDGTDTQYF. The part of the CDR3 DNA that was read is TGCAGTGCCGCACTAGTCGACGGCACAGATACG.

Ten or more counts support this clone. The read stops 3 residues short of the end of the CDR3; the missing end is completed from the germline J gene. The rearrangement joins TRBV18 to TRBJ2-3; 9 positions match TRBD2. V lost 3 bases, J lost 5 bases, and 6 bases stayed unmatched. From germline, CDR1 is KGHSH and CDR2 LQKENI. CDR3 length: 15 amino acids. CDR3 sequence reads: CASSPGLAGIDTQYF. The DNA read from the CDR3 is TGTGCCAGCTCACCGGGGCTAGCGGGGATAGATACG.

This clone was detected many times. The read stops 3 residues short of the end of the CDR3; the missing end is completed from the germline J gene. The V call is TRBV10-3, the J call TRBJ2-4, with 12 bases identical to TRBD2. Germline V gene sequence: CDR1 ENHRY, CDR2 SYGVKD. This CDR3 has 13 residues. The CDR3 sequence: CAITGGLAGVQYF. The DNA read from the CDR3 is TGTGCCATCACCGGGGGACTAGCGGGTGTT.

This clone has ten or more counts. The read ends 3 residues before the CDR3 terminus; that terminus is restored from the germline J gene. The rearrangement uses TRBV20-1 and TRBJ2-7, with TRBD2 matching 12 bases. Per germline, CDR1 DFQATT and CDR2 SNEGSKA (reference sequence). The junction had 14 bases not matched to a gene; V was cut back by 0 bases and J by 5 bases. This CDR3 contains 18 residues. The covered CDR3 bases are TGCAGTGCTAGAGATCCCGCTAGCGGGAGGGCCGCGACCCACGAG. It encodes CSARDPASGRAATHE. The entire CDR3 sequence reads CSARDPASGRAATHEQYF.

This clone has at least ten counts. The read terminates 3 residues before the CDR3 end, so the remaining end is supplied by the germline J gene. The chain couples TRBV24-1 to TRBJ1-5; D is perhaps TRBD1 (6 bases). From germline, CDR1 is KGHDR and CDR2 SFDVKD. V was shortened by 5 bases and J by 3 bases, with 10 bases between the two germline ends. This CDR3 is 14 amino acids long. The DNA read from the CDR3 is TGTGCCACCAGTGGAACAGGGAACAATCAGCCC. It encodes CATSGTGNNQP. The complete CDR3 sequence is CATSGTGNNQPQHF.

This clone was observed at least ten times. The sequence runs out 3 residues before the end of the CDR3; the remainder is reconstructed from the germline J gene. The chain employs TRBV5-1 and TRBJ2-3; 8 nucleotides agree with TRBD2. CDR3 length: 16 residues. Germline V gene sequence: CDR1 SGHRS, CDR2 YFSETQ. The V and J ends lost 0 bases and 5 bases, in that order; junction bases with no gene match: 8. The covered CDR3 bases are TGCGCCAGCAGCTTGGGATCCCAGCGGGAGTTAGATACG. This translates into CASSLGSQRELDT. The full CDR3 sequence reads CASSLGSQRELDTQYF. Full variable domain (rest looked up from reference TRBV5-1 and TRBJ2-3): KAGVTQTPRYLIKTRGQQVTLSCSPISGHRSVSWYQQTPGQGLQFLFEYFSETQRNKGNFPGRFSGRQFSNSRSEMNVSTLELGDSALYLCASSLGSQRELDTQYFGPGTRLTVL.

This clone was detected many times. The CDR3 end lies 3 residues beyond the end of the read and is filled in from the germline J gene. This chain links TRBV20-1 with TRBJ2-3; TRBD2 matches at 10 bases. Germline V CDR1 and CDR2: DFQATT, SNEGSKA (reference sequence). The CDR3 sequence is 14 residues long. The DNA read from the CDR3 is TGCAGCGCCCAGGGAGCGGGAGGGCCGGATACG. Protein: CSAQGAGGPDT. The full CDR3 sequence reads CSAQGAGGPDTQYF.

This clone showed up many times. The CDR3 extends 3 residues past the end of the read, so its final part is completed from the germline J gene. The rearrangement uses TRBV5-1 and TRBJ2-7, with 7 bases lining up with TRBD2. This CDR3 is 16 amino acids long. The germline V gene has CDR1 SGHRS and CDR2 YFSETQ. The J segment lost 4 bases and the V segment lost 4 bases, leaving 14 bases of the junction unmatched. The sequenced CDR3 bases are TGCGCCAGCAGCCGTACTAGCGCCGCGATCCCATACGAG. This codes for CASSRTSAAIPYE. The whole CDR3 protein reads CASSRTSAAIPYEQYF.

The table lists this clone with many counts. The read ends 3 residues before the CDR3 terminus; that terminus is restored from the germline J gene. This chain uses TRBV27 with TRBJ2-3, with TRBD2 matching 8 bases. Germline trimming cut 3 bases from V and 4 bases from J; bases unmatched to any gene: 12. The CDR3 consists of 17 residues. Germline CDR1 reads MNHEY; CDR2 reads SMNVEV (reference sequence). CDR3 bases read: TGTGCCAGCAGTTTTCGAGTAGCGGGAAGAAACGCAGATACG. It yields the protein CASSFRVAGRNADT. From start to end, the CDR3 is CASSFRVAGRNADTQYF.

This clone appeared many times. The read halts 3 residues ahead of the CDR3 end, with the missing end drawn from the germline J gene. V is TRBV5-1 and J is TRBJ2-7, with TRBD2 matching 9 bases. The V gene end was trimmed by 0 bases and the J gene end by 0 bases; junction bases not matched to a gene: 4. Germline values: CDR1 SGHRS, CDR2 YFSETQ. This CDR3 is 16 amino acids long. The CDR3 loop reads CASSLVASGDSYEQYF. The sequenced part of the CDR3 DNA is TGCGCCAGCAGCTTGGTAGCTAGCGGGGACTCCTACGAG.

This clone has ten or more counts. The read ends 3 residues before the CDR3 terminus; that terminus is restored from the germline J gene. V is TRBV19 and J is TRBJ2-5; no reliable D call. Germline lookup yields CDR1 LNHDA and CDR2 SQIVND (reference sequence). The CDR3 spans 15 residues. Trimming took 3 bases from V and 5 from J, leaving 16 bases between them. The CDR3 loop is CASSIRQDGWETQYF. The CDR3 bases that were read are TGTGCCAGTAGTATCCGTCAGGATGGGTGGGAGACC.